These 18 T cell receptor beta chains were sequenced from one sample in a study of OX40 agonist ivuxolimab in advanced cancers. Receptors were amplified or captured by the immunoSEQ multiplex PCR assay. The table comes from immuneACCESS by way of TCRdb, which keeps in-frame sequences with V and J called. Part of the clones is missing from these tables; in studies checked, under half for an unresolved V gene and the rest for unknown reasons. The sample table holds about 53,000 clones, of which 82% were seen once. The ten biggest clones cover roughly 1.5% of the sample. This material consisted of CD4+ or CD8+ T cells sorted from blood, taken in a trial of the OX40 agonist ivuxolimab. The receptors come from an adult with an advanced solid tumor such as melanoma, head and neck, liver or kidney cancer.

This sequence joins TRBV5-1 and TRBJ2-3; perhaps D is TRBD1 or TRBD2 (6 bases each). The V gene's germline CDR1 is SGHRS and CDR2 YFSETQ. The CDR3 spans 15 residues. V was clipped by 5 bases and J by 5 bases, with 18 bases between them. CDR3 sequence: CASSLQGGRIDTQYF. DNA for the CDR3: TGCGCCAGCAGTCTCCAAGGGGGGAGGATAGATACGCAGTATTTT.

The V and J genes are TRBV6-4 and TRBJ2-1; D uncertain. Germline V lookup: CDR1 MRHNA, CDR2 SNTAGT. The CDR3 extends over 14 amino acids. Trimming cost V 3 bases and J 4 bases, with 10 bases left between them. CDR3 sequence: CASSELPTYNEQFF. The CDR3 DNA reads TGTGCCAGCAGTGAGCTGCCTACATACAATGAGCAGTTCTTC.

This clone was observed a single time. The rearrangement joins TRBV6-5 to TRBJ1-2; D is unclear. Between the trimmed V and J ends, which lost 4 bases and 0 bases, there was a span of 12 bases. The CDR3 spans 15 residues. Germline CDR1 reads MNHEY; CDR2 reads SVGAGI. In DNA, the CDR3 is TGTGCCAGCAGTTCAAGTCCCGGGGCTAACTATGGCTACACCTTC. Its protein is CASSSSPGANYGYTF.

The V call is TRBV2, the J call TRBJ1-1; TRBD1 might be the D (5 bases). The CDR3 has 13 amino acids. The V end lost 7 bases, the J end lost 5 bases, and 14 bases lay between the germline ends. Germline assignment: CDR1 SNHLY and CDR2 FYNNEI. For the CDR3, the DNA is TGTGCCAGCAAAAGGGGTGGGGAGACTGAAGCTTTCTTT. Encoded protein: CASKRGGETEAFF.

This chain's CDR3 is CASSLESRGEKLFF. CDR3 in DNA: TGCGCCAGCAGCTTGGAATCACGGGGTGAAAAACTGTTTTTT. The chain recombines TRBV5-1 with TRBJ1-4; D gene ambiguous. With 0 bases removed from V and 7 bases from J, the gap between germline ends came to 10 bases. Germline V gene data show CDR1 as SGHRS and CDR2 as YFSETQ. The length of the CDR3 is 14 residues. The whole variable domain, filled in from reference TRBV5-1 and TRBJ1-4, reads KAGVTQTPRYLIKTRGQQVTLSCSPISGHRSVSWYQQTPGQGLQFLFEYFSETQRNKGNFPGRFSGRQFSNSRSEMNVSTLELGDSALYLCASSLESRGEKLFFGSGTQLSVL.

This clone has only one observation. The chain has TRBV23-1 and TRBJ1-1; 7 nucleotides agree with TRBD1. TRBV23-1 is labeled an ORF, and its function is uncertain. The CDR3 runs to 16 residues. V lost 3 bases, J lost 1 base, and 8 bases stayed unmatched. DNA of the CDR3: TGCGCCAGCAGTCAGAAGACAGGGTCGTCGAACACTGAAGCTTTCTTT. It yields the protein CASSQKTGSSNTEAFF.

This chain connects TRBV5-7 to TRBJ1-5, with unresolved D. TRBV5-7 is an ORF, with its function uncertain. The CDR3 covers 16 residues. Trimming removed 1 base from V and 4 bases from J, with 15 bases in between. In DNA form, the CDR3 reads TGTGCCAGCAGCTTGCTGGGCCCGACGGTAAATCAGCCCCAGCATTTT. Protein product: CASSLLGPTVNQPQHF.

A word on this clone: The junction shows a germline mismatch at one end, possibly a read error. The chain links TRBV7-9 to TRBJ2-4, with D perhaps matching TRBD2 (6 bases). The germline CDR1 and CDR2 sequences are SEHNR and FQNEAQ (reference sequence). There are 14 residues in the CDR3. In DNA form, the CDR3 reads TGTGCCAGCAGCCTAGCGATCTTAAAAAACATTCAGTACTTC. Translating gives CASSLAILKNIQYF.

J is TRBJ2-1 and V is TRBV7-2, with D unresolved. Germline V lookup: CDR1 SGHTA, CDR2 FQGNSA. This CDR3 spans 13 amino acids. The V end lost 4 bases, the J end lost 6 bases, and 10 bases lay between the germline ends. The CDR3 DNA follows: TGTGCCAGCAGCTCTCTTGACATCAATGAGCAGTTCTTC. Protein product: CASSSLDINEQFF.

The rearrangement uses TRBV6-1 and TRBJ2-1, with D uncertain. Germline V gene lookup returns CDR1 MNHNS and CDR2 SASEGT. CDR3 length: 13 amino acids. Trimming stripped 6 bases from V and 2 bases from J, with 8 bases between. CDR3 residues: CASRDSAYNEQFF. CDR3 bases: TGTGCCAGCAGAGACTCTGCCTACAATGAGCAGTTCTTC.

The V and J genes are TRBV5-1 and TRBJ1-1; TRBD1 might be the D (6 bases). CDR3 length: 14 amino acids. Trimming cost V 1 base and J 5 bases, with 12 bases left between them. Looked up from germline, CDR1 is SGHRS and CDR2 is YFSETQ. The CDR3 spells CASSLSGGWTEAFF. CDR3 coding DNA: TGCGCCAGCAGCTTGTCGGGGGGCTGGACTGAAGCTTTCTTT. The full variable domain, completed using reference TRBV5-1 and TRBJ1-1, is KAGVTQTPRYLIKTRGQQVTLSCSPISGHRSVSWYQQTPGQGLQFLFEYFSETQRNKGNFPGRFSGRQFSNSRSEMNVSTLELGDSALYLCASSLSGGWTEAFFGQGTRLTVV.

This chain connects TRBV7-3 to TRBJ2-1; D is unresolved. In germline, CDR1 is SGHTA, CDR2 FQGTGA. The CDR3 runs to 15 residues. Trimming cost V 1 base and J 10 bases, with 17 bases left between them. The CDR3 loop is CASSLMLGGSAEQFF. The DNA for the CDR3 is TGTGCCAGCAGCTTAATGTTGGGTGGCTCAGCCGAGCAGTTCTTC.

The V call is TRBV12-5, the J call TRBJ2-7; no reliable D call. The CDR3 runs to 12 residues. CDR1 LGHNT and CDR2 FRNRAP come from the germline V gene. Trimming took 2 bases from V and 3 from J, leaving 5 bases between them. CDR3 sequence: CASGLMVYEQYF. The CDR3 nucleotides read TGTGCTAGTGGTTTGATGGTCTACGAGCAGTACTTC.

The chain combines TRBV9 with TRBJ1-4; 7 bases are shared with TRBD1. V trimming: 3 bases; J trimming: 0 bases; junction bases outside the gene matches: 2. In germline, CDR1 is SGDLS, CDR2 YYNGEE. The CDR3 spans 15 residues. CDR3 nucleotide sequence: TGTGCCAGCAGCGGGGACAGTGCAACTAATGAAAAACTGTTTTTT. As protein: CASSGDSATNEKLFF.

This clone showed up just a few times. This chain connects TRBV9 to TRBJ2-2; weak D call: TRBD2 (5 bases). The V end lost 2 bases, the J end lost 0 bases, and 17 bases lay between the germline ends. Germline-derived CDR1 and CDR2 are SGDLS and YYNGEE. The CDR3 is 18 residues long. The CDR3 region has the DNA TGTGCCAGCAGCGTCAGATTGTTAGCGTGGTCGAACACCGGGGAGCTGTTTTTT. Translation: CASSVRLLAWSNTGELFF.

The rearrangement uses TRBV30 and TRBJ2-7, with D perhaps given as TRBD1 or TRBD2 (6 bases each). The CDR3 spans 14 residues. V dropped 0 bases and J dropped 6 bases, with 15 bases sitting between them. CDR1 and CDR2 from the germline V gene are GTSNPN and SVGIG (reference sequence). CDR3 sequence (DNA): TGTGCCTGGAGTGTAGGGGGGAAGTCAGGCGAGCAGTACTTC. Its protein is CAWSVGGKSGEQYF.

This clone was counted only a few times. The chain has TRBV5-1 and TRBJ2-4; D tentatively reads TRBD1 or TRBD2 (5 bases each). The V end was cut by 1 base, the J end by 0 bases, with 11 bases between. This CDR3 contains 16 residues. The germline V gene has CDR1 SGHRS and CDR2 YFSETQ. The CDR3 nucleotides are TGCGCCAGCAGCTTGAACGAAGGGACAGCCAAAAACATTCAGTACTTC. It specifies CASSLNEGTAKNIQYF.

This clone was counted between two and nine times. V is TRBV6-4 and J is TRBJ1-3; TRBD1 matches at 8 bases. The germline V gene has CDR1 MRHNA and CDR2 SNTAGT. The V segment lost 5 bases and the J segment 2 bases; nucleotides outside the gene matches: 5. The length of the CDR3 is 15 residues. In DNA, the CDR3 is TGTGCCAGCAGTTCGACAGGGGCGCCTGGAAACACCATATATTTT. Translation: CASSSTGAPGNTIYF.